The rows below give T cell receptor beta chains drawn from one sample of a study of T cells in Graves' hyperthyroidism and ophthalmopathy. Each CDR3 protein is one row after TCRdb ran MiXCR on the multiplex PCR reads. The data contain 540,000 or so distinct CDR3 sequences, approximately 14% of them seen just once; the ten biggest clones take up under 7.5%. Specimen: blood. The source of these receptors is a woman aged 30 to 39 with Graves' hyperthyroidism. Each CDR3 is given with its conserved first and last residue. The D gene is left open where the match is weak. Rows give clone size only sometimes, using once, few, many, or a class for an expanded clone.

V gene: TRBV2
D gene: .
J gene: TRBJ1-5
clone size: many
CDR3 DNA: TGTGCCAGCAGTCTCGGCAGGCTACTAGGCAATCAGCCCCAGCATTTT
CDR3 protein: CASSLGRLLGNQPQHF

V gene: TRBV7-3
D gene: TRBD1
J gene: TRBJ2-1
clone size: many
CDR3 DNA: TGTGCCAGCAGCTTACAGGGGGATCTCTCCTACAATGAGCAGTTCTTC
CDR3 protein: CASSLQGDLSYNEQFF

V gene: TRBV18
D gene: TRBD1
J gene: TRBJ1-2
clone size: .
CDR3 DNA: TGTGCCAGCTCACCACCGGCAGGGGGCGGCTCCTATGGCTACACCTTC
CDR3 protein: CASSPPAGGGSYGYTF

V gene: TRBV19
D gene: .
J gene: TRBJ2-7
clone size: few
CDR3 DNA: TGTGCCAGTAGTTCACAGGGACGATTCGAGCAGTACTTC
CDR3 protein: CASSSQGRFEQYF

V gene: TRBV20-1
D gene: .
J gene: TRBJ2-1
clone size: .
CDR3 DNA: TGCAGTGCTCCTGGGGCTAGCCCGTTGGGGGATGAGCAGTTCTTC
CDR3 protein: CSAPGASPLGDEQFF

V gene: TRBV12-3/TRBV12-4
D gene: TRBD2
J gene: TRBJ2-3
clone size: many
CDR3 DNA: TGTGCCAGCAGTTCTAGCGGGAGCCTTAAAGATACGCAGTATTTT
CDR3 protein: CASSSSGSLKDTQYF

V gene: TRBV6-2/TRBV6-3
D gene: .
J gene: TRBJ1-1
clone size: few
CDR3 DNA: TGTGCCAGCAGTTATTCAATCCGGGCTGAAGCTTTCTTT
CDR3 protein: CASSYSIRAEAFF

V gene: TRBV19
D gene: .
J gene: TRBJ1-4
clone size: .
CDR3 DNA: TGTGCCAGTAGTATTCAGGCAGGAGGGTCATATGAAAAACTGTTTTTT
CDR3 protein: CASSIQAGGSYEKLFF

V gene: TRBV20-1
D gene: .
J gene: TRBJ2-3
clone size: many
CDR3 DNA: TGCAGTGCTAGTGTCTCAGGGACCCCAGATACGCAGTATTTT
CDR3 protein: CSASVSGTPDTQYF

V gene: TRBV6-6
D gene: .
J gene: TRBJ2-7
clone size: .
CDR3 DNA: TGTGCCAGCAGTTACGGGCAGGACTCCTACGAGCAGTACTTC
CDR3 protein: CASSYGQDSYEQYF

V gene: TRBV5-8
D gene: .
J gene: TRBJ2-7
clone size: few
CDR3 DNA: TGTGCCAGCAGCTTTTCCTCCGAGCAGTACTTC
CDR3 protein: CASSFSSEQYF

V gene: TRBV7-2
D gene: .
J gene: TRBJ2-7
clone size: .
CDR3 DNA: TGTGCCAGCAGCTTAGTCGCGACTTCCTTGTCACACGAGCAGTACTTC
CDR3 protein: CASSLVATSLSHEQYF

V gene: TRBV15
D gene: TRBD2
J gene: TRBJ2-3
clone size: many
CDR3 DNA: TGTGCCACCAGCACAGGACTAGCGGGAGGGGGGACAGATACGCAGTATTTT
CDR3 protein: CATSTGLAGGGTDTQYF

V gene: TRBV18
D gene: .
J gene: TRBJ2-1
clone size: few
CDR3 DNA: TGTGCCAGCTCACCAGGGCCTACCTACAATGAGCAGTTCTTC
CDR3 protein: CASSPGPTYNEQFF

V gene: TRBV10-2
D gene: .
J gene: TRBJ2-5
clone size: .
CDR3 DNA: TGCGCCAGCAGTCCTGGGGAGGCCCAGTACTTC
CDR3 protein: CASSPGEAQYF

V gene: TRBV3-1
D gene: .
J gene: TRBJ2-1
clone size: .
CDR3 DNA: TGTGCCAGCAGCCCAGATGGGACGGGGTACAATGAGCAGTTCTTC
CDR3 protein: CASSPDGTGYNEQFF

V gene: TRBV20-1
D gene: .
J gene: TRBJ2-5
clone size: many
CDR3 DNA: TGCAGTGCTAGTTCTCAGCAAGAGACCCAGTACTTC
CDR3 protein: CSASSQQETQYF

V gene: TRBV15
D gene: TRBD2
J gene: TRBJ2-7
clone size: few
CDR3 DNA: TGTGCCACCAGCAAGACTAGCGGGAGGAGCTACGAGCAGTACTTC
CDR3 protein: CATSKTSGRSYEQYF

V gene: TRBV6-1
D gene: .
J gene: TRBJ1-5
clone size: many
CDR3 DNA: TGTGCCAGCAGTGAAACTTACACTTTTCAGCCCCAGCATTTT
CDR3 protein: CASSETYTFQPQHF

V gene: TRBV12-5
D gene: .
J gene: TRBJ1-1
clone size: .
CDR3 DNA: TGTGCTAGTGGTTTGGGAGGGGCCAGGGAAGCTTTCTTT
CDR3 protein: CASGLGGAREAFF

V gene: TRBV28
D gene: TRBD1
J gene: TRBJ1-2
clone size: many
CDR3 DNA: TGTGCCAGCAGTTTTCCGCCCTCTCAGGACAGGAAGGGCTACACCTTC
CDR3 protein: CASSFPPSQDRKGYTF

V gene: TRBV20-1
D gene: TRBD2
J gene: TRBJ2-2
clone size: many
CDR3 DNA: TGCAGTGCTAGGACTAGCGCGAACACCGGGGAGCTGTTTTTT
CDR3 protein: CSARTSANTGELFF

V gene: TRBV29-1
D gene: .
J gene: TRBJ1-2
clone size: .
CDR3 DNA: TGCAGCGTTGATCATTCCTCCTTAGATGGCTACACCTTC
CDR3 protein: CSVDHSSLDGYTF

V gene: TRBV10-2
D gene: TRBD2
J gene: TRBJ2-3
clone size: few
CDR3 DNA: TGCGCCAGCTCGCGGCGGGAGGGGAGCACAGATACGCAGTATTTT
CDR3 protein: CASSRREGSTDTQYF

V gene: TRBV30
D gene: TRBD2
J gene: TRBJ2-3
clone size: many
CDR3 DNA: TGTGCCTGGAGTGCTCTAGCGGGAGGAGACACAGATACGCAGTATTTT
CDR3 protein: CAWSALAGGDTDTQYF

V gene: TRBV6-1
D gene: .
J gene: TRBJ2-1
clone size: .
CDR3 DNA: TGTGCCAGCAGTGAGAATCTTTGGAATGAGCAGTTCTTC
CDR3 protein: CASSENLWNEQFF

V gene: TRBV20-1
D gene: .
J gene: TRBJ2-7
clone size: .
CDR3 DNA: TGCAGTGCTAGCCCAGGGGCTACCTACGAGCAGTACTTC
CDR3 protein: CSASPGATYEQYF

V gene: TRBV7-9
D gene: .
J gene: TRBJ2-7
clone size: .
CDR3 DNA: TGTGCCACCGAACTAGACTACGAGCAGTACTTC
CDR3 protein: CATELDYEQYF